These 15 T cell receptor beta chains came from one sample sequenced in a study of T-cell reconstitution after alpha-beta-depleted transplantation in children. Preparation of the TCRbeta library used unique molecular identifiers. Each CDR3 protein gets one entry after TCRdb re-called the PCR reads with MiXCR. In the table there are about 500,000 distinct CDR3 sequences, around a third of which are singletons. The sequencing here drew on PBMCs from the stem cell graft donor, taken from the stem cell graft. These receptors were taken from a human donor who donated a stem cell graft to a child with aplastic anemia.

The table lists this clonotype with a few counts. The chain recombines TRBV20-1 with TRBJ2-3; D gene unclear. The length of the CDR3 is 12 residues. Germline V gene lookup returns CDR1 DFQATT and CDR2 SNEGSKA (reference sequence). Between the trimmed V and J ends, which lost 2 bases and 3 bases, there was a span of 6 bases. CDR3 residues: CSARYGTDTQYF. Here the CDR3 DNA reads TGCAGTGCTAGATACGGTACAGATACGCAGTATTTT.

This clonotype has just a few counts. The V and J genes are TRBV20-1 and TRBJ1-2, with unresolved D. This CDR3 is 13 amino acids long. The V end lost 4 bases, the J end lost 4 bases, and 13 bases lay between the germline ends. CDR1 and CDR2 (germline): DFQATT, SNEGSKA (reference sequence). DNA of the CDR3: TGCAGTGCTACCCGGACGACCGGCTATGGCTACACCTTC. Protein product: CSATRTTGYGYTF.

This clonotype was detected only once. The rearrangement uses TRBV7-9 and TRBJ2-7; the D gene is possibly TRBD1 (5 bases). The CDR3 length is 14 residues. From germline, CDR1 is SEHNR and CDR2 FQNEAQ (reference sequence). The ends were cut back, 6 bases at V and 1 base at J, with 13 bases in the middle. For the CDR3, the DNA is TGTGCCAGCAGTCCTAACAGGCCATCCTACGAGCAGTACGTC. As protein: CASSPNRPSYEQYV.

In nucleotides, the CDR3 is TGTGCCAGCACGGCCGTCTCCTCTCTCTCTGGAAACACCATATATTTT. It encodes CASTAVSSLSGNTIYF. The chain combines TRBV12-3 or TRBV12-4 with TRBJ1-3, with D unclear. Trimming shortened V by 7 bases and J by 0 bases, and 16 bases separated the two germline ends. CDR3 length equals 16 residues.

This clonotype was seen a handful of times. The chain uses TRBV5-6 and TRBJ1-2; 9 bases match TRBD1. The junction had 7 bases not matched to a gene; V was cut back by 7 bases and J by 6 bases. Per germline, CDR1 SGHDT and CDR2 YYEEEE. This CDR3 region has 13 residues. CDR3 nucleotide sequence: TGTGCCAGCGGACGAAGGGACAGGGATGGCTACACCTTC. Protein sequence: CASGRRDRDGYTF.

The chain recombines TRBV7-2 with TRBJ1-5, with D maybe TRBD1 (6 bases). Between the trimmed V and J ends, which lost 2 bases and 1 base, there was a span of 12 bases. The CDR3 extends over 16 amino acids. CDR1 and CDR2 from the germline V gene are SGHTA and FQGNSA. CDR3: CASSLQSQGSNQPQHF. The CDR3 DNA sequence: TGTGCCAGCAGCTTACAGTCGCAGGGGAGCAATCAGCCCCAGCATTTT. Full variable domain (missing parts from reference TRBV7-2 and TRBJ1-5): GAGVSQSPSNKVTEKGKDVELRCDPISGHTALYWYRQSLGQGLEFLIYFQGNSAPDKSGLPSDRFSAERTGGSVSTLTIQRTQQEDSAVYLCASSLQSQGSNQPQHFGDGTRLSIL.

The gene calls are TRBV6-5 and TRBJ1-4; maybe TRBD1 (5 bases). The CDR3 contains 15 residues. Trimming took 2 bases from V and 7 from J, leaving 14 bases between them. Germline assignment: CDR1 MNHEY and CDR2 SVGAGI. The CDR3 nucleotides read TGTGCCAGCAGTTACGGCGGGGCCCAGGGTGAAAAACTGTTTTTT. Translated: CASSYGGAQGEKLFF.

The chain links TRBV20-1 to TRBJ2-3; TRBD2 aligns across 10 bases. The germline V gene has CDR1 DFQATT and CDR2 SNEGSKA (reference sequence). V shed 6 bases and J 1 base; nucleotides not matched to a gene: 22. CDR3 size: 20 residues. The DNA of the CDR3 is TGCAGTGCCAAGACCCCTAGCGGGGGAAGAGTCGCCGGGGGCACAGATACGCAGTATTTT. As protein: CSAKTPSGGRVAGGTDTQYF.

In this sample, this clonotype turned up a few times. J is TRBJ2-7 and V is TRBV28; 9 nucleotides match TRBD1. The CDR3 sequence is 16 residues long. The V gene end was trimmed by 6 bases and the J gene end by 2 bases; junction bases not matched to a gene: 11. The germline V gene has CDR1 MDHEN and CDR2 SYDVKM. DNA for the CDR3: TGTGCCAGCAGGAACGCCGGGACAGGGTTTCCCTACGAGCAGTACTTC. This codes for CASRNAGTGFPYEQYF.

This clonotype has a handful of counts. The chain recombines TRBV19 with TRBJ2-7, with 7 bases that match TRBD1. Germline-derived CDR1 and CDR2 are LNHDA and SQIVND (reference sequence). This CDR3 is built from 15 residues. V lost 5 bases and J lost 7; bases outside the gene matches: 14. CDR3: CASSLTRQGIGEQYF. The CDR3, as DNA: TGTGCCAGTAGTCTGACCCGACAGGGCATCGGGGAGCAGTACTTC.

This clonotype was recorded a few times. The CDR3 DNA reads as TGTGCCAGCAGTTGGCAAGGGAGGGACACTGAAGCTTTCTTT. Protein sequence: CASSWQGRDTEAFF. The V gene is TRBV27, the J gene TRBJ1-1, with D unclear. This CDR3 comprises 14 residues. The V and J ends lost 4 bases and 3 bases respectively, with 12 bases between them. The germline V gene has CDR1 MNHEY and CDR2 SMNVEV (reference sequence).

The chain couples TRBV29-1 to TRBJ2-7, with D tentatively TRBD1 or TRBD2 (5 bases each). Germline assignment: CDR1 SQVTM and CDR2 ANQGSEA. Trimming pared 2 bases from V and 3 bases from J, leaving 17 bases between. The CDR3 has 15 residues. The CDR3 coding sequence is TGCAGCGTTGAACTGGTCCGGGGCGTCGTCTACGAGCAGTACTTC. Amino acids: CSVELVRGVVYEQYF.

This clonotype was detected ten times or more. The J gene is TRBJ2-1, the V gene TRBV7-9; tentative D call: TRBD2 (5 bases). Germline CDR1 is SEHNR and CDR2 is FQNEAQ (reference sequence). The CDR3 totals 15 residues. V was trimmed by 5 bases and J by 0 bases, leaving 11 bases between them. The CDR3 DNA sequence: TGTGCCAGCAGCCCGCGGGTAAGCTCCTACAATGAGCAGTTCTTC. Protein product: CASSPRVSSYNEQFF.

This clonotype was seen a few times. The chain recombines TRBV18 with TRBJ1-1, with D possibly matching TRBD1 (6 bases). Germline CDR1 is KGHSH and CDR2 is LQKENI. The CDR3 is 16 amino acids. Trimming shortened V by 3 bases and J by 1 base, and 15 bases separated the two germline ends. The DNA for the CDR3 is TGTGCCAGCTCACCGCCAGGGGCCTGGGGGAACACTGAAGCTTTCTTT. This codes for CASSPPGAWGNTEAFF.

CDR3 protein: CASSVGVGYEQYV. The CDR3 bases are TGTGCCAGTAGTGTAGGGGTTGGCTACGAGCAGTACGTC. The genes are TRBV28 and TRBJ2-7; tentative D call: TRBD1 (5 bases). The CDR3 runs to 13 residues. The V gene lost 9 bases and the J gene lost 3 bases, with 15 bases spanning the gap. Per the germline V gene, CDR1 is MDHEN and CDR2 is SYDVKM.